A selection of T cell receptor beta chains follows, all from one sample in a study of control samples from healthy donors and cancer patients. Profiled with immunoSEQ multiplex PCR; TCRdb holds only in-frame clones, not every one. The specimen's table records around 190,000 clones. The specimen was blood. All receptors come from a woman aged 25-40 years in good health. Both conserved end residues are part of each CDR3. A D gene is named only where the DNA matches it firmly.

D: .; V: TRBV7-2; J: TRBJ1-1; CDR3: CASKWEATEAFF; DNA: TGTGCCAGTAAGTGGGAGGCGACTGAAGCTTTCTTT
D: TRBD2; V: TRBV6-4; J: TRBJ2-1; CDR3: CASSATGGEQFF; DNA: TGTGCCAGCAGTGCGACGGGGGGTGAGCAGTTCTTC
D: .; V: TRBV6-5; J: TRBJ1-2; CDR3: CASSYREAYGYTF; DNA: TGTGCCAGCAGTTATCGAGAGGCCTATGGCTACACCTTC
D: .; V: TRBV23-1; J: TRBJ2-1; CDR3: CASSQSGGQGTFFYNEQFF; DNA: TGCGCCAGCAGTCAATCTGGGGGGCAGGGAACGTTCTTTTACAATGAGCAGTTCTTC
D: TRBD2; V: TRBV19; J: TRBJ2-6; CDR3: CASSPTPALAGVSGANVLTF; DNA: TGTGCCAGTAGTCCCACCCCAGCATTAGCGGGGGTTTCTGGGGCCAACGTCCTGACTTTC
D: .; V: TRBV6-5; J: TRBJ2-2; CDR3: CASRPIQRGTGELFF; DNA: TGTGCCAGCAGACCCATACAACGGGGCACCGGGGAGCTGTTTTTT
D: .; V: TRBV3-1/TRBV3-2; J: TRBJ2-3; CDR3: CASSRRGGGPRDTQYF; DNA: TGTGCCAGCAGCAGGAGGGGTGGGGGGCCCCGGGATACGCAGTATTTT
D: TRBD1; V: TRBV19; J: TRBJ1-4; CDR3: CASSIRQGTNEKLFF; DNA: TGTGCCAGTAGTATAAGACAGGGTACAAATGAAAAACTGTTTTTT
D: TRBD1; V: TRBV13; J: TRBJ1-4; CDR3: CASSVRDRRPNEKLFF; DNA: TGTGCCAGCAGCGTCCGGGACAGACGCCCTAATGAAAAACTGTTTTTT
D: .; V: TRBV5-8; J: TRBJ1-5; CDR3: CASSSGRPQHF; DNA: TGTGCCAGCAGCTCGGGACGCCCCCAGCATTTT
D: .; V: TRBV2; J: TRBJ2-2; CDR3: CASSIGPTGELFF; DNA: TGTGCCAGCAGTATTGGACCTACCGGGGAGCTGTTTTTT
D: .; V: TRBV27; J: TRBJ1-1; CDR3: CASSANRRRNTEAFF; DNA: TGTGCCAGCAGTGCCAACAGGAGGAGGAACACTGAAGCTTTCTTT
D: TRBD1; V: TRBV23-1; J: TRBJ1-1; CDR3: CASSRDREKEGSMNTEAFF; DNA: TGCGCCAGCAGTCGGGACAGGGAGAAGGAAGGAAGCATGAACACTGAAGCTTTCTTT
D: .; V: TRBV11-2; J: TRBJ1-2; CDR3: CASSLGADRWYGYTF; DNA: TGTGCCAGCAGCTTGGGTGCAGACCGGTGGTATGGCTACACCTTC
D: .; V: TRBV7-2; J: TRBJ1-5; CDR3: CASSSQGIQPQHF; DNA: TGTGCCAGCAGCTCCCAGGGAATTCAGCCCCAGCATTTT
D: .; V: TRBV18; J: TRBJ1-3; CDR3: CASSLAPNFSGNTIYF; DNA: TGTGCCAGCTCACTCGCACCCAACTTCTCTGGAAACACCATATATTTT
D: .; V: TRBV6-6; J: TRBJ2-7; CDR3: CASSYRYEQYF; DNA: TGTGCCAGCAGTTATCGCTACGAGCAGTACTTC
D: .; V: TRBV9; J: TRBJ2-6; CDR3: CASSVGIPSSGANVLTF; DNA: TGTGCCAGCAGCGTAGGAATCCCTAGCTCTGGGGCCAACGTCCTGACTTTC
D: .; V: TRBV27; J: TRBJ1-6; CDR3: CASSPRTGDTLHF; DNA: TGTGCCAGCAGTCCGCGGACGGGGGATACCCTCCACTTT
D: TRBD1; V: TRBV3-1/TRBV3-2; J: TRBJ1-3; CDR3: CASSDRAGNTIYF; DNA: TGTGCCAGCAGCGACAGGGCTGGAAACACCATATATTTT
D: .; V: TRBV4-2; J: TRBJ1-2; CDR3: CASSQDAAQNYGYTF; DNA: TGTGCCAGCAGCCAAGATGCAGCTCAAAACTATGGCTACACCTTC
D: .; V: TRBV7-2; J: TRBJ2-5; CDR3: CASTLGMGRETQYF; DNA: TGTGCCAGCACCCTAGGGATGGGTAGAGAGACCCAGTACTTC
D: TRBD1; V: TRBV19; J: TRBJ1-2; CDR3: CASSDQTGGRYGYTF; DNA: TGTGCCAGTAGTGACCAGACAGGGGGTCGGTACGGCTACACCTTC
D: .; V: TRBV28; J: TRBJ1-2; CDR3: CASSSLRQAGANYGYTF; DNA: TGTGCCAGCAGTTCCTTGAGACAGGCCGGAGCTAACTATGGCTACACCTTC
D: .; V: TRBV5-1; J: TRBJ1-6; CDR3: CASSQDSLSYNSPLHF; DNA: TGCGCCAGCAGCCAGGACAGCCTCTCCTATAATTCACCCCTCCACTTT
D: TRBD1; V: TRBV5-6; J: TRBJ2-7; CDR3: CASSQSIMGQTPYEQYF; DNA: TGTGCCAGCAGCCAATCTATAATGGGACAGACTCCCTACGAGCAGTACTTC
D: .; V: TRBV28; J: TRBJ1-2; CDR3: CATSRVDLYGYTF; DNA: TGTGCCACCAGCCGTGTAGACCTCTATGGCTACACCTTC
D: TRBD1; V: TRBV19; J: TRBJ2-1; CDR3: CASSSHRGPKNEQFF; DNA: TGTGCCAGTAGTTCCCACAGGGGGCCAAAGAATGAGCAGTTCTTC